The 32 T cell receptor beta chains below all came from one sample that was sequenced in a study of T-cell reconstitution after alpha-beta-depleted transplantation in children. Preparation of the TCRbeta library used unique molecular identifiers. MiXCR, run by TCRdb on the PCR reads, gives a single entry per CDR3 protein. The sample holds 500,000 to 750,000 distinct CDR3 sequences, more than 20% seen once. The input for sequencing was PBMCs, taken before TCRalphabeta/CD19-depleted stem cell transplant. These receptors were collected from a boy less than two years old with Wiskott-Aldrich syndrome, due to receive a stem cell transplant.

This clonotype was seen a handful of times. V is TRBV20-1 and J is TRBJ1-4, with 9 positions matching TRBD1. Germline V gives CDR1 DFQATT, CDR2 SNEGSKA (reference sequence). The length of the CDR3 is 14 residues. After removal of 0 bases from V and 7 bases from J, the junction contained 3 bases not matched to a gene. CDR3 coding DNA: TGCAGTGCTAGAGATGGGACAGGGCTTGAAAAACTGTTTTTT. Its protein is CSARDGTGLEKLFF.

The chain has TRBV5-1 and TRBJ2-7, with 9 bases aligning to TRBD2. Losses at the gene ends were 4 bases for V and 10 bases for J; bases not matched to a gene: 15. The CDR3 spans 15 residues. Germline V gene sequence: CDR1 SGHRS, CDR2 YFSETQ. The CDR3 sequence is CASSTRTSGSGFQYF. CDR3 in DNA: TGCGCCAGCAGCACCCGAACTAGCGGGTCCGGCTTTCAGTACTTC.

In its sample, this clonotype was seen a few times. This rearrangement joins TRBV30 to TRBJ1-5; TRBD1 is a possible D gene (5 bases). The CDR3 is 14 amino acids. The germline gives CDR1 GTSNPN, CDR2 SVGIG (reference sequence). V lost 1 base to trimming and J lost 9 bases, with 16 bases between them. The CDR3: CAWSDRGGGGPQHF. The CDR3 DNA is TGTGCCTGGAGTGATCGGGGCGGAGGTGGGCCCCAGCATTTT.

The chain carries TRBV7-6 and TRBJ2-7; D may be TRBD1 (5 bases). The CDR3 covers 13 residues. V shed 6 bases and J shed 2 bases, with 11 bases lying between them. Germline CDR1 reads SGHVS; CDR2 reads FNYEAQ. The CDR3 region is CASRGQGTYEQYF. Here the CDR3 DNA reads TGTGCCAGCAGAGGCCAGGGAACCTACGAGCAGTACTTC.

The sample holds many counts of this clonotype. This chain uses TRBV12-3 or TRBV12-4 with TRBJ2-7; no clear D gene. V lost 6 bases, J lost 2 bases, and 8 bases lay in between. The CDR3 is 12 amino acids. The CDR3 nucleotides read TGTGCCAGCAGACTGGGTGCCTACGAGCAGTACTTC. Protein: CASRLGAYEQYF.

This clonotype showed up just a few times. V and J are TRBV28 and TRBJ2-6; D may be TRBD1 (6 bases). Germline values: CDR1 MDHEN, CDR2 SYDVKM. There are 15 residues in the CDR3. The ends were cut back, 5 bases at V and 0 bases at J, with 8 bases in the middle. CDR3 loop: CASSRQVSGANVLTF. CDR3 DNA sequence: TGTGCCAGCAGTCGACAGGTCTCTGGGGCCAACGTCCTGACTTTC.

The chain links TRBV28 to TRBJ2-4, with D unresolved. Trimming removed 3 bases from V and 0 bases from J, with 9 bases in between. The CDR3 consists of 15 residues. Germline V lookup: CDR1 MDHEN, CDR2 SYDVKM. The DNA of the CDR3 is TGTGCCAGCAGTTTCTCTACTCTAGCCAAAAACATTCAGTACTTC. Translating it yields CASSFSTLAKNIQYF.

This clonotype turned up a few times. The V call is TRBV28, the J call TRBJ2-7; D could derive from TRBD1 or TRBD2 (5 bases each). The CDR3 is 15 residues long. Looked up from germline, CDR1 is MDHEN and CDR2 is SYDVKM. Trimming stripped 3 bases from V and 3 bases from J, with 15 bases between. CDR3 coding DNA: TGTGCCAGCAGTTTTTTGGGACCTACGGGCTACGAGCAGTACTTC. This sequence encodes CASSFLGPTGYEQYF.

The chain carries TRBV12-3 or TRBV12-4 and TRBJ2-1; 13 bases map to TRBD2. Losses at the gene ends were 11 bases for V and 2 bases for J; bases not matched to a gene: 15. The CDR3 is 18 amino acids. The CDR3 bases are TGTGCCGGCTGCTCTCCTGGGACTAGCGGGACCCCCTACAATGAGCAGTTCTTC. Protein product: CAGCSPGTSGTPYNEQFF.

The chain carries TRBV6-5 and TRBJ1-1, with 12 bases fitting TRBD1. V was pared by 6 bases and J by 4 bases, with 6 bases of the junction left unmatched. This CDR3 has 15 amino acids. Looked up from germline, CDR1 is MNHEY and CDR2 is SVGAGI. CDR3 region: CASRYGTGGGTEAFF. For the CDR3, the DNA is TGTGCCAGCAGATATGGGACAGGGGGCGGCACTGAAGCTTTCTTT.

This clonotype has a handful of counts. The J gene is TRBJ1-4, the V gene TRBV7-6; D unclear. The length of the CDR3 is 15 residues. Looked up from germline, CDR1 is SGHVS and CDR2 is FNYEAQ. Trimming shortened V by 4 bases and J by 8 bases, and 17 bases separated the two germline ends. The CDR3 is CASSSDGAPEEKLFF. DNA of the CDR3: TGTGCCAGCAGCTCCGACGGCGCTCCCGAAGAAAAACTGTTTTTT.

The chain recombines TRBV29-1 with TRBJ2-2; TRBD1 might be the D (6 bases). The CDR3 totals 14 residues. Per the germline V gene, CDR1 is SQVTM and CDR2 is ANQGSEA. V shed 4 bases and J shed 0 bases, with 9 bases lying between them. CDR3 residues: CSVVGQANTGELFF. CDR3 nucleotides: TGCAGCGTTGTGGGACAAGCGAACACCGGGGAGCTGTTTTTT.

This clonotype was seen repeatedly, ten times or more. Mismatch with germline at one junction end may stem from a read error. The chain has TRBV5-1 and TRBJ1-2; D is perhaps TRBD1 (5 bases). The CDR3 is 13 residues long. CDR1 is SGHRS, CDR2 YFSETQ, per germline. The CDR3 region is CASSPDSNYGYTF. In DNA form, the CDR3 reads TGTGCCAGCAGCCCCGACAGCAACTATGGCTACACCTTC.

This clonotype occurred a few times. The V and J genes are TRBV20-1 and TRBJ2-3; D gene uncertain. V was shortened by 6 bases and J by 0 bases, with 13 bases between the two germline ends. Germline V gene sequence: CDR1 DFQATT, CDR2 SNEGSKA (reference sequence). The length of the CDR3 is 14 residues. Here the CDR3 reads CSAKVGLSTDTQYF. CDR3 nucleotide sequence: TGCAGTGCCAAGGTGGGGTTAAGCACAGATACGCAGTATTTT.

The V gene is TRBV3-1, the J gene TRBJ2-7, with unresolved D. Trimming removed 0 bases at V and 6 bases at J, with 15 bases between. Per germline, CDR1 LGHDT and CDR2 YNNKEL (reference sequence). The CDR3 contains 15 residues. The CDR3 loop is CASSQDAGPLVEQYF. The CDR3 region has the DNA TGTGCCAGCAGCCAAGATGCAGGACCCCTGGTCGAGCAGTACTTC.

The chain employs TRBV20-1 and TRBJ2-1; 7 positions match TRBD2. The CDR3 covers 14 residues. Germline CDR1 and CDR2: DFQATT and SNEGSKA (reference sequence). J lost 3 bases, V lost 6 bases, and 8 bases had no gene match. The CDR3: CSAPVGRVYNEQFF. CDR3 bases: TGCAGTGCCCCGGTAGGGAGGGTCTACAATGAGCAGTTCTTC.

The CDR3 coding sequence is TGTGCCAGCAGCTTTCAGAGCTCTGGAAACACCATATATTTT. Translation gives CASSFQSSGNTIYF. The V gene is TRBV5-6, the J gene TRBJ1-3; D remains ambiguous. The CDR3 runs 14 residues. Per germline, CDR1 SGHDT and CDR2 YYEEEE. The ends were cut back, 2 bases at V and 0 bases at J, with 6 bases in the middle.

This chain joins TRBV5-1 and TRBJ2-1; 8 bases map to TRBD2. J lost 5 bases, V lost 1 base, and 11 bases had no gene match. Germline V gives CDR1 SGHRS, CDR2 YFSETQ. The CDR3 covers 17 residues. The CDR3 reads CASSLRASGSLNNEQFF. For the CDR3, the DNA is TGCGCCAGCAGCTTGAGGGCGAGCGGGAGTCTCAACAATGAGCAGTTCTTC.

The V call is TRBV5-1, the J call TRBJ2-7; possibly TRBD1 or TRBD2 for D (5 bases each). This CDR3 region has 14 residues. Trimming took 5 bases from V and 9 from J, leaving 21 bases between them. Germline V lookup: CDR1 SGHRS, CDR2 YFSETQ. The CDR3 bases are TGCGCCAGCAGAGAACCGGGACGGGGCCACGGGCAGTACTTC. Its protein product is CASREPGRGHGQYF. The complete variable domain, with remaining parts taken from reference TRBV5-1 and TRBJ2-7, reads KAGVTQTPRYLIKTRGQQVTLSCSPISGHRSVSWYQQTPGQGLQFLFEYFSETQRNKGNFPGRFSGRQFSNSRSEMNVSTLELGDSALYLCASREPGRGHGQYFGPGTRLTVT.

This clonotype was counted a few times. The chain is built from TRBV10-3 and TRBJ2-1, with 7 bases fitting TRBD1. This CDR3 spans 13 amino acids. Germline V gene sequence: CDR1 ENHRY, CDR2 SYGVKD. The J segment lost 8 bases and the V segment lost 8 bases, leaving 9 bases of the junction unmatched. Here the CDR3 reads CAIEGAGVHEQFF. CDR3 bases: TGTGCCATCGAGGGGGCAGGGGTCCATGAGCAGTTCTTC.

This clonotype was seen a handful of times. The chain couples TRBV20-1 to TRBJ1-2, with D maybe TRBD1 (6 bases). Germline V gene data show CDR1 as DFQATT and CDR2 as SNEGSKA (reference sequence). This CDR3 spans 14 amino acids. V lost 2 bases, J lost 6 bases, and 16 bases lay in between. CDR3 sequence (DNA): TGCAGTGCTAGATATAGTAGGACAGACCATGGCTACACCTTC. Protein product: CSARYSRTDHGYTF.

The chain combines TRBV27 with TRBJ2-1, with a tentative D call TRBD2 (5 bases). Germline CDR1 reads MNHEY; CDR2 reads SMNVEV (reference sequence). The CDR3 has 15 residues. The V gene lost 3 bases and the J gene lost 6 bases, with 15 bases spanning the gap. CDR3: CASSLRLAPTNEQFF. The CDR3 coding sequence is TGTGCCAGCAGTTTGCGGTTAGCGCCCACCAATGAGCAGTTCTTC.

This clonotype was found a few times. The V gene is TRBV21-1, the J gene TRBJ1-1; TRBD1 was called by the table and not checked on the DNA. TRBV21-1 is a recognized pseudogene. The CDR3 has 15 amino acids. The CDR3 DNA sequence: TGTGCCAGCAGCAAAGCCTATCGACAGGGCGCTGAAGCTTTCTTT. It is translated as CASSKAYRQGAEAFF.

The table lists this clonotype with a few counts. This chain links TRBV7-9 with TRBJ1-1; D perhaps matches TRBD1 (5 bases). The CDR3 is made up of 13 amino acids. Germline V CDR1 and CDR2: SEHNR, FQNEAQ (reference sequence). V lost 1 base and J lost 11, with 14 bases in between. CDR3 amino acids: CASSLGREEDAFF. CDR3 coding DNA: TGTGCCAGCAGCTTAGGCAGGGAAGAAGACGCTTTCTTT.

This clonotype showed up just a few times. The chain is built from TRBV29-1 and TRBJ2-3, with 7 positions matching TRBD2. CDR3 length: 13 amino acids. Germline V CDR1 and CDR2: SQVTM, ANQGSEA. The V segment lost 8 bases and the J segment 0 bases; nucleotides outside the gene matches: 5. CDR3 region: CSFNSGSTDTQYF. CDR3 coding DNA: TGCAGCTTCAATAGCGGGAGCACAGATACGCAGTATTTT.

V usage is TRBV30 and J usage is TRBJ1-1; D remains unclear. The V gene's germline CDR1 is GTSNPN and CDR2 SVGIG (reference sequence). With 0 bases removed from V and 3 bases from J, the gap between germline ends came to 11 bases. The CDR3 totals 14 residues. The CDR3 DNA reads as TGTGCCTGGAGTGTACTCGGAGGGTACACTGAAGCTTTCTTT. It translates to CAWSVLGGYTEAFF.

This clonotype came up a few times. This chain joins TRBV20-1 and TRBJ2-3; D is undetermined. The CDR3 extends over 13 amino acids. Germline V gene lookup returns CDR1 DFQATT and CDR2 SNEGSKA (reference sequence). Trimming stripped 2 bases from V and 2 bases from J, with 8 bases between. CDR3 protein: CSARIQVTDTQYF. The CDR3 DNA reads as TGCAGTGCTAGAATCCAGGTCACAGATACGCAGTATTTT.

This clonotype was seen only once. The V and J genes are TRBV30 and TRBJ2-3; 8 bases line up with TRBD2. V dropped 3 bases and J dropped 5; count of bases not matched to a gene: 7. Germline V gene sequence: CDR1 GTSNPN, CDR2 SVGIG (reference sequence). The CDR3 totals 14 residues. The CDR3: CAWSPAGVGDTQYF. The CDR3 DNA reads as TGTGCCTGGAGCCCAGCGGGAGTAGGAGATACGCAGTATTTT.

The V gene is TRBV5-1, the J gene TRBJ2-1; 7 bases fit TRBD2. The CDR3 is made up of 17 amino acids. The germline gives CDR1 SGHRS, CDR2 YFSETQ. Unmatched junction bases numbered 11, after V lost 3 bases and J lost 2 bases. CDR3 bases: TGCGCCAGCAGCTCCCGGACTGGCGGGGGAGCCTACAATGAGCAGTTCTTC. Translation gives CASSSRTGGGAYNEQFF.

This clonotype has just a few counts. The chain carries TRBV5-1 and TRBJ2-1; the match to TRBD2 covers 11 bases. In germline, CDR1 is SGHRS, CDR2 YFSETQ. The CDR3 runs 15 residues. V was clipped by 6 bases and J by 5 bases; unmatched bases: 7. The CDR3 region is CASTFGLAGHNEQFF. The CDR3 region has the DNA TGCGCCAGCACCTTCGGACTAGCGGGCCACAATGAGCAGTTCTTC.

The rearrangement uses TRBV6-2 or TRBV6-3 and TRBJ1-1, with D possibly matching TRBD1 (6 bases). Germline V gene lookup returns CDR1 MNHEY and CDR2 SVGEGT. The CDR3 extends over 14 amino acids. Trimming shortened V by 2 bases and J by 5 bases, and 12 bases separated the two germline ends. Written as DNA, the CDR3 is TGTGCCAGCAGTTACGGGGGGGGGCCTACTGAAGCTTTCTTT. The encoded protein is CASSYGGGPTEAFF.

The chain links TRBV12-3 or TRBV12-4 to TRBJ1-5, with 7 bases identical to TRBD1. The CDR3 is 14 residues long. Trimming cost V 5 bases and J 7 bases; bases outside gene matches: 8. The CDR3 here is CASSRQGMGQPQHF. The CDR3 DNA is TGTGCCAGCAGTCGACAGGGTATGGGCCAGCCCCAGCATTTT.